The 11 T cell receptor beta chains given below trace back to one sample, sequenced in a study of regulatory T cells in long-lasting Graves disease. Described time point: newly diagnosed GD, antithyroid drugs for less than 3 months. From PBMCs, RNA was extracted and then used to make the TCR library. According to the study, TCR beta libraries were built with iRepertoire HTBI primers and CDR3-region Arm-PCR. From the multiplex PCR reads, TCRdb called clonotypes with MiXCR, one entry per CDR3 protein. The sample lists fewer than 350,000 distinct CDR3 sequences, 15% to 20% occurring once. The source material was peripheral blood mononuclear cells (PBMCs), sampled at new diagnosis, from a patient treated with antithyroid drugs. The receptors come from a female donor with Graves disease.

This clonotype occurred many times. The chain recombines TRBV29-1 with TRBJ1-3, with D uncertain. The CDR3 loop spans 13 amino acids. V lost 2 bases, J lost 3 bases, and 8 bases lay in between. Germline V gives CDR1 SQVTM, CDR2 ANQGSEA. CDR3 sequence: CSVETGNGNTIYF. The CDR3 nucleotides read TGCAGCGTTGAAACGGGAAATGGAAACACCATATATTTT.

This clonotype was counted many times. The V gene is TRBV12-3 or TRBV12-4, the J gene TRBJ2-2; TRBD1 aligns across 10 bases. This CDR3 spans 19 amino acids. The trim removed 6 bases at V and 7 bases at J, leaving 20 bases unmatched. CDR3 in amino acids: CASRPLYPGQGKRNGELFF. The CDR3 nucleotides are TGTGCCAGCAGGCCCCTTTACCCGGGACAGGGGAAGCGTAACGGGGAGCTGTTTTTT.

The rearrangement links TRBV20-1 to TRBJ2-3, with a possible D match to TRBD1 (6 bases). Gene TRBJ2-7 matches the end of the DNA better, so the J call may be wrong. In germline, CDR1 is DFQATT, CDR2 SNEGSKA (reference sequence). The CDR3 is 13 residues long. The CDR3: CSARVRGSYEQYF. The CDR3 DNA follows: TGCAGTGCTAGAGTCAGGGGCTCCTACGAGCAGTACTTC.

The sample holds many counts of this clonotype. V usage is TRBV7-8 and J usage is TRBJ2-2, with no clear D. Germline CDR1 reads SGHVS; CDR2 reads FQNEAQ. The V gene lost 5 bases and the J gene lost 0 bases, with 10 bases spanning the gap. The CDR3 length is 15 residues. The CDR3 loop is CASSLDSANTGELFF. CDR3 sequence (DNA): TGTGCCAGCAGCCTAGACTCCGCGAACACCGGGGAGCTGTTTTTT.

This clonotype has at least ten counts. V gene TRBV28 combines with J gene TRBJ1-2, with 9 bases that match TRBD1. CDR1 is MDHEN, CDR2 SYDVKM, per germline. V lost 3 bases and J lost 4; bases outside the gene matches: 12. The CDR3 is made up of 17 amino acids. The chain's CDR3 is CASSFLPGGQGSYGYTF. CDR3 DNA: TGTGCCAGCAGTTTCCTACCGGGGGGACAGGGCAGCTATGGCTACACCTTC.

The chain joins TRBV6-5 to TRBJ2-2, with D perhaps matching TRBD2 (5 bases). Germline CDR1 MNHEY, CDR2 SVGAGI. This CDR3 has 15 amino acids. V lost 2 bases and J 0 bases, leaving 7 bases between the germline ends. CDR3 nucleotides: TGTGCCAGCAGTTACCGGCGGGCGAACACCGGGGAGCTGTTTTTT. It translates to CASSYRRANTGELFF.

The V gene is TRBV20-1, the J gene TRBJ2-7; no firm D call. CDR1 DFQATT and CDR2 SNEGSKA come from the germline V gene (reference sequence). V was pared by 5 bases and J by 2 bases, with 16 bases between. This CDR3 spans 14 amino acids. The CDR3 nucleotides are TGCAGTGCTTCTTTGCCAGAAAATACCTACGAGCAGTACTTC. Its translation: CSASLPENTYEQYF.

The V gene is TRBV29-1, the J gene TRBJ2-7; 11 bases map to TRBD2. Germline values: CDR1 SQVTM, CDR2 ANQGSEA. J was trimmed by 3 bases and V by 3 bases; bases with no gene match: 1. The CDR3 extends over 13 amino acids. Written as DNA, the CDR3 is TGCAGCGTTGAGACTAGCGGGGACTACGAGCAGTACTTC. This encodes CSVETSGDYEQYF.

The CDR3 loop reads CASSTTEEAFF. DNA of the CDR3: TGTGCCAGCAGTACAACAGAAGAAGCTTTCTTT. The V gene is TRBV6-1, the J gene TRBJ1-1; D not resolved. This CDR3 has 11 residues. Germline values: CDR1 MNHNS, CDR2 SASEGT. V gave up 5 bases and J gave up 8 bases, with 9 bases separating them.

Ten or more counts support this clonotype. The chain has TRBV6-2 or TRBV6-3 and TRBJ2-7; 11 positions match TRBD2. With V trimmed by 4 bases and J by 0 bases, 2 bases remained unmatched. Germline CDR1 reads MNHEY; CDR2 reads SVGEGT. The CDR3 length is 15 residues. As DNA, the CDR3 is TGTGCCAGCAGTTTCGGACTAGCGGGCTCCTACGAGCAGTACTTC. Amino acid sequence: CASSFGLAGSYEQYF.

The chain uses TRBV28 and TRBJ2-6; D is undetermined. Germline CDR1 and CDR2: MDHEN and SYDVKM. This CDR3 contains 16 residues. The V and J ends lost 6 bases and 4 bases respectively, with 16 bases between them. The CDR3 region has the DNA TGTGCCAGCAGGACTCTTACCCTGGGGGGGGCCAACGTCCTGACTTTC. The encoded protein is CASRTLTLGGANVLTF.